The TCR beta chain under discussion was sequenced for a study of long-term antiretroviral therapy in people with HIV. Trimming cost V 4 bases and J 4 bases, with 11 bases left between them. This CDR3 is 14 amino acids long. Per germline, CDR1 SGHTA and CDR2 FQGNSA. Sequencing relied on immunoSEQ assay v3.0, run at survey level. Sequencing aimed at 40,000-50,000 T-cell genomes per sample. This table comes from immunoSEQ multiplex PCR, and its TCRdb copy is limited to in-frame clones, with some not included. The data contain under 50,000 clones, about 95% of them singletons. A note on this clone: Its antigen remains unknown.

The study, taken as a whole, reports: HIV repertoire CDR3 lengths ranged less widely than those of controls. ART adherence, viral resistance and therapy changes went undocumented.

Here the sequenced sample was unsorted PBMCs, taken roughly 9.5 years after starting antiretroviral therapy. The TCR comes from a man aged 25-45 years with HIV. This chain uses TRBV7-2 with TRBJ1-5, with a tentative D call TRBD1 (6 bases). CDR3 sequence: CASSSQGGNQPQHF. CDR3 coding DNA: TGTGCCAGCAGCTCCCAAGGGGGGAATCAGCCCCAGCATTTT.